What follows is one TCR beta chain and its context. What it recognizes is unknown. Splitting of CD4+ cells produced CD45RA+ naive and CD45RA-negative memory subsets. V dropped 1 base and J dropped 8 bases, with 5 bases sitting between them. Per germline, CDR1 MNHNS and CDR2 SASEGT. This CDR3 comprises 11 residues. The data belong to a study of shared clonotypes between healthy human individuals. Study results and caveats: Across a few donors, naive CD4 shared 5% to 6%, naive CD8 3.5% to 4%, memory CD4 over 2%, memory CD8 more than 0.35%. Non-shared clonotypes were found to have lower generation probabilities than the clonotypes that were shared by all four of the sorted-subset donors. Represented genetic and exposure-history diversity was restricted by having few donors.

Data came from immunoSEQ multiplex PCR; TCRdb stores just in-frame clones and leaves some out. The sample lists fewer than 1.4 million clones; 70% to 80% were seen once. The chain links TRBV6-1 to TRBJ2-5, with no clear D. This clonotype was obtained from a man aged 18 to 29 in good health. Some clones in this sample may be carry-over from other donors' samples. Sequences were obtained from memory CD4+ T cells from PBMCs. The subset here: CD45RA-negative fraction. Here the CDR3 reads CASSEGSTQYF. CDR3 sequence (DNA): TGTGCCAGCAGTGAAGGGAGCACCCAGTACTTC.